Sequencing of this T cell receptor (beta chain) was carried out in a study of T cells after yellow fever vaccination. For the study at large: Fractions of low cell number were prepared using SMART-Seq v4 Ultra Low Input. Study outcomes and limitations: Repertoires obtained by FACS sorting could include abundant clonotypes that entered as contaminants from the bulk population. Some clonotypes, a small share, were shared between CD4 and CD8 compartments.

Template-switching 5'RACE yielded the TCR cDNA; a universal primer site and UMIs were added in the process. TCRdb re-derived calls from the 5' RACE reads in MiXCR, one entry per CDR3 protein. The profile shows approximately 550,000 distinct CDR3 sequences, under 25% of them singletons. There are 14 residues in the CDR3. In germline, CDR1 is SGHNT, CDR2 YYREEE (reference sequence). V was shortened by 0 bases and J by 6 bases, with 7 bases between the two germline ends. As regards this clonotype: Its target is not known.

The sequences come from PBMCs, collected 15 days after the yellow fever booster vaccination. The receptor was isolated from a young man who received the YFV17D yellow fever vaccine. The chain has TRBV5-4 and TRBJ1-6; D is unresolved. CDR3: CASSLAASNSPLHF. The DNA for the CDR3 is TGTGCCAGCAGCTTGGCCGCCAGTAATTCACCCCTCCACTTT.